These T cell receptor beta chains were read from a single sample in a study of Ad26.COV2.S vaccination and SARS-CoV-2 variants. Using immunoSEQ multiplex PCR, the repertoire was profiled, and TCRdb retains in-frame clones only, with some absent. The data hold 400,000 to 450,000 clones, with 90% observed a single time. Sequencing was performed on peripheral blood, taken in a trial of Ad26.COV2.S vaccine versus placebo. The receptors come from a person between 18 and 65 years old who received the Ad26.COV2.S COVID-19 vaccine or a placebo. Each CDR3 is given with its conserved first and last residue. Each record gives: clone size, D gene, V gene, J gene, CDR3 DNA, CDR3 protein. D genes are given only for firm matches. A row's size may be missing; if present it is once, few, many or a size class.

.,.,TRBV5-1,TRBJ2-3,TGCGCCAGCAGCTTGGAGGAGGGCCGGGGTCTGTATTTT,CASSLEEGRGLYF
.,TRBD1,TRBV19,TRBJ2-2,TGTGCCAGTACCCCGGGACAGGGGCTCCCGAACACCGGGGAGCTGTTTTTT,CASTPGQGLPNTGELFF
.,.,TRBV3-1/TRBV3-2,TRBJ2-5,TGTGCCAGCAGCCAAGATGGCGCTCCGCCGGGGACCCAGTACTTC,CASSQDGAPPGTQYF
.,.,TRBV19,TRBJ2-3,TGTGCCAGTAGTATTTCGACTAGCACAGATACGCAGTATTTT,CASSISTSTDTQYF
.,.,TRBV5-4,TRBJ2-1,TGTGCCAGCAGCCTCTCAGTCAACAATGAGCAGTTCTTC,CASSLSVNNEQFF
.,TRBD1,TRBV10-1,TRBJ2-7,TGCGCCAGGACCTCCGGGACAGGGGGCTTCTACGAGCAGTACTTC,CARTSGTGGFYEQYF
.,.,TRBV28,TRBJ1-2,TGTGCCAGCAGTTTATGGGTCGGCACGTATGGCTACACCTTC,CASSLWVGTYGYTF
few,.,TRBV9,TRBJ1-1,TGTGCCAGCAGCGTTTCGTGGGGGACTGAAGCTTTCTTT,CASSVSWGTEAFF
.,TRBD2,TRBV14,TRBJ2-7,TGTGCCAGCAGCCGGACATTAGCGGGGAACCCCTACGAGCAGTACTTC,CASSRTLAGNPYEQYF
.,TRBD1,TRBV28,TRBJ2-7,TGTGCCAGCATAGCCTCCGGGACAGGATGGGCCGAGCAGTACTTC,CASIASGTGWAEQYF
.,.,TRBV24-1,TRBJ2-1,TGTGCCACCAGTGATTTGAGGTACAATGAGCAGTTCTTC,CATSDLRYNEQFF
once,.,TRBV19,TRBJ1-1,TGTGCCAGTAGTTCAAACAGGGTGTACACTGAAGCTTTCTTT,CASSSNRVYTEAFF
.,TRBD1,TRBV5-6,TRBJ1-3,TGTGCCAGCAGCTCTCCGGGACAGAGCTCTGGAAACACCATATATTTT,CASSSPGQSSGNTIYF
.,.,TRBV7-8,TRBJ1-2,TGTGCCAGCAGCTTAAATCCGAGCCTTGGCTACACCTTC,CASSLNPSLGYTF
.,.,TRBV30,TRBJ1-5,TGTGCCTATGGGAACGGCAATCAGCCCCAGCATTTT,CAYGNGNQPQHF
.,.,TRBV29-1,TRBJ2-5,TGCAGCGCATCGGGGACGGTGATAGGAGAGACCCAGTACTTC,CSASGTVIGETQYF
.,.,TRBV7-9,TRBJ1-1,TGTGCCAGCAGCATCCTCGGTCGGTCCTGGAACACTGAAGCTTTCTTT,CASSILGRSWNTEAFF
once,.,TRBV4-1,TRBJ1-4,TGCGCCAGCAGCCGTACCGCTAATGAAAAACTGTTTTTT,CASSRTANEKLFF
.,.,TRBV7-8,TRBJ2-2,TGTGCCAGCAGCTCCAGCGCAGGAGCGAACACCGGGGAGCTGTTTTTT,CASSSSAGANTGELFF
once,.,TRBV7-8,TRBJ2-7,TGTGCCAGCAGCTTAGAGGCCGGATACTACGAGCAGTACTTC,CASSLEAGYYEQYF
.,.,TRBV28,TRBJ1-1,TGTGCCAGCAGCTTCGGGTTTTGGGGGAAAACGTTT,CASSFGFWGKTF